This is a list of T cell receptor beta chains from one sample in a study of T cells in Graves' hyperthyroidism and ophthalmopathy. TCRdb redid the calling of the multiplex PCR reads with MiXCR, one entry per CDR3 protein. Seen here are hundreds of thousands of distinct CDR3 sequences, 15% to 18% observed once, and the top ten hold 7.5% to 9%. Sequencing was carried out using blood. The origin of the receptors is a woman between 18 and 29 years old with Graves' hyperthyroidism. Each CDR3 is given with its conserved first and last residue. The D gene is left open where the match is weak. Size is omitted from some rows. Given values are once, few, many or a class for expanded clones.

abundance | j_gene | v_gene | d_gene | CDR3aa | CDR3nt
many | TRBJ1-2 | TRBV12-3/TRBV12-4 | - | CASNPTGVIYGYTF | TGTGCCAGCAACCCGACAGGCGTAATATATGGCTACACCTTC
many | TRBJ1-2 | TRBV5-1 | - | CASTDGEKNYGYTF | TGCGCCAGCACCGACGGAGAAAAAAACTATGGCTACACCTTC
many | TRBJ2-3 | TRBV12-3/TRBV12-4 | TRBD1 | CASSRQGAKTDTQYF | TGTGCCAGCAGCCGACAGGGGGCTAAGACAGATACGCAGTATTTT
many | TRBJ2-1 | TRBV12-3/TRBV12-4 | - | CASSLASGRNEQFF | TGTGCCAGCAGTTTAGCTAGCGGACGTAATGAGCAGTTCTTC
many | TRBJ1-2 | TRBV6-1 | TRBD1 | CASSDIRQGHYGYTF | TGTGCCAGCAGTGACATCAGACAGGGCCACTATGGCTACACCTTC
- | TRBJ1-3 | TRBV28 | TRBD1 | CASSSDRGLNTIYF | TGTGCCAGCAGTTCGGACAGGGGGCTGAACACCATATATTTT
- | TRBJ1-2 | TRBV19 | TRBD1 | CASSINGGGLNYGYTF | TGTGCCAGTAGTATCAATGGAGGGGGCCTCAACTATGGCTACACCTTC
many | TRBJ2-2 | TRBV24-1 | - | CATSDFRRGRLVEAGELFF | TGTGCCACCAGTGATTTTCGGCGGGGGCGCCTAGTCGAAGCCGGGGAGCTGTTTTTT
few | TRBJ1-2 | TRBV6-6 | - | CASSYRQVAHYGYTF | TGTGCCAGCAGTTACCGTCAGGTGGCACACTATGGCTACACCTTC
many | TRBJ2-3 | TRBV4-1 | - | CASSQVGATDTQYF | TGCGCCAGCAGCCAAGTTGGTGCAACAGATACGCAGTATTTT
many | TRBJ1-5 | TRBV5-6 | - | CASSRRDINQPQHF | TGTGCCAGCAGCCGCCGGGACATAAATCAGCCCCAGCATTTT
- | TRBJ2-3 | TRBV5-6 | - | CASSPSTARIDTQYF | TGTGCCAGCAGCCCTTCTACCGCGAGGATAGATACGCAGTATTTT
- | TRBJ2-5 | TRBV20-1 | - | CSARLTEETQYF | TGCAGTGCTAGATTGACGGAAGAGACCCAGTACTTC
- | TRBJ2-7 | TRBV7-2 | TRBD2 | CASSLVIAGGGLSYEQYF | TGTGCCAGCAGCTTGGTTATAGCGGGAGGGGGACTCTCCTACGAGCAGTACTTC
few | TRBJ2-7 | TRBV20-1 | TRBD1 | CSARGGQKVYEQYF | TGCAGTGCTAGAGGGGGACAGAAGGTCTACGAGCAGTACTTC
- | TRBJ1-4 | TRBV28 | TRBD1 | CASREDRGLNEKLFF | TGTGCCAGCAGAGAGGACAGGGGGCTTAATGAAAAACTGTTTTTT
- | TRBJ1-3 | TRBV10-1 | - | CASAAGTPGNTIYF | TGCGCCAGCGCCGCCGGGACGCCTGGAAACACCATATATTTT
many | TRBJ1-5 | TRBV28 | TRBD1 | CASRDYRGLRNNQPQHF | TGTGCCAGCAGGGATTACAGGGGGTTGAGGAACAATCAGCCCCAGCATTTT
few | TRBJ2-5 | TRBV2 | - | CASRGMEAQYF | TGTGCCAGCAGAGGGATGGAGGCCCAGTACTTC
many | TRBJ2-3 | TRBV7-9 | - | CASSSVGVGTDTQYF | TGTGCCAGCAGCTCGGTTGGAGTTGGCACAGATACGCAGTATTTT
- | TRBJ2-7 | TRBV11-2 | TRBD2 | CASSPRTSGGGYEQYF | TGTGCCAGCAGCCCAAGGACTAGCGGGGGGGGGTACGAGCAGTACTTC
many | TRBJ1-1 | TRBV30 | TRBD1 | CAWIPLRGLGTEAFF | TGTGCCTGGATCCCCTTAAGGGGGCTTGGAACTGAAGCTTTCTTT
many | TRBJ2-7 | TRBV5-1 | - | CASSLVTGEVYEQYF | TGCGCCAGCAGCTTGGTAACAGGGGAGGTCTACGAGCAGTACTTC
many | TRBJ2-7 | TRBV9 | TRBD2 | CASSPRASGGFYEQYF | TGTGCCAGCAGCCCCCGGGCTAGCGGGGGATTCTACGAGCAGTACTTC
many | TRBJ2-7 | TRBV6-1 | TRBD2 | CASSEPRGGAYEQYF | TGTGCCAGCAGTGAACCACGGGGGGGTGCGTACGAGCAGTACTTC
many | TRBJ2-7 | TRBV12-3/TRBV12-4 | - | CASSPQGLNYEQYF | TGTGCCAGCAGTCCCCAGGGGCTCAACTACGAGCAGTACTTC
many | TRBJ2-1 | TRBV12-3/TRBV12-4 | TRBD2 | CASSSSSGGFSYNEQFF | TGTGCCAGCAGTTCCTCTAGCGGGGGGTTTTCCTACAATGAGCAGTTCTTC
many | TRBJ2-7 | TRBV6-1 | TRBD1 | CASSSGTGHYEQYF | TGTGCCAGCAGTTCCGGGACAGGGCACTACGAGCAGTACTTC
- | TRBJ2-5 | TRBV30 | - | CAWRSGEETQYF | TGTGCCTGGAGATCAGGAGAAGAGACCCAGTACTTC
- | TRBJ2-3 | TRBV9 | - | CASSRGQAGTDTQYF | TGTGCCAGCAGTCGGGGGCAGGCGGGCACAGATACGCAGTATTTT
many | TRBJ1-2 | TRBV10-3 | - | CAIGESQRGYTF | TGTGCCATCGGGGAGTCCCAAAGGGGCTACACCTTC
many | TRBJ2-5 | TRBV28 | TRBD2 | CASRKVPGLAGGNNQYF | TGTGCCAGCAGAAAAGTTCCGGGACTAGCGGGGGGGAATAACCAGTACTTC
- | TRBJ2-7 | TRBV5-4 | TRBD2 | CASSLSWTSRPRAYEQYF | TGTGCCAGCAGCTTGTCTTGGACTAGTCGACCTCGAGCCTACGAGCAGTACTTC
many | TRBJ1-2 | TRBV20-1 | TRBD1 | CSAREPLTGGDGYTF | TGCAGTGCTAGAGAACCTCTGACAGGGGGCGATGGCTACACCTTC
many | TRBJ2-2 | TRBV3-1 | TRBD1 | CASRLQGAKGELFF | TGTGCCAGCAGGCTACAGGGGGCAAAAGGGGAGCTGTTTTTT
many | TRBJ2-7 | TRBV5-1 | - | CASSFVGEAGGEQYF | TGCGCCAGCAGCTTCGTTGGGGAGGCAGGGGGAGAGCAGTACTTC
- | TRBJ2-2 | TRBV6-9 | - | CASSFPDGELFF | TGTGCCAGCAGTTTCCCCGACGGGGAGCTGTTTTTT
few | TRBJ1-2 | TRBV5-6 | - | CASSFQASYGYTF | TGTGCCAGCAGCTTTCAGGCGAGCTATGGCTACACCTTC
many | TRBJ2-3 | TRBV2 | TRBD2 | CASRPPGLAGPDTQYF | TGTGCCAGCAGACCTCCGGGACTAGCGGGACCAGATACGCAGTATTTT
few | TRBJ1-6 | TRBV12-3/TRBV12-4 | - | CASSLTGRTNSPLHF | TGTGCCAGCAGTCTGACGGGACGGACAAATTCACCCCTCCACTTT
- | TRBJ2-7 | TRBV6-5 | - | CASSYSAGRPSYEQYF | TGTGCCAGCAGTTACTCGGCAGGTAGGCCGTCCTACGAGCAGTACTTC
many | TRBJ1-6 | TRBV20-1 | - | CSARPRRGQNSPLHF | TGCAGTGCTAGACCTCGACGAGGACAAAATTCACCCCTCCACTTT
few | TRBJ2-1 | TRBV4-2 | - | CASSHHIGEGAGRNEQFF | TGTGCCAGCAGCCACCACATCGGAGAGGGGGCGGGGAGGAATGAGCAGTTCTTC
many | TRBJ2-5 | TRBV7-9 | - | CASSASTGVRTQYF | TGTGCCAGCAGCGCTTCCACTGGGGTGCGGACCCAGTACTTC
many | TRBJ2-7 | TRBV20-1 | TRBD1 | CSARDRQGSIYEQYF | TGCAGTGCTAGAGACCGACAGGGGAGTATCTACGAGCAGTACTTC
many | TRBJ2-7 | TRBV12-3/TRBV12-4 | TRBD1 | CASSPHRDRGWESYEQYF | TGTGCCAGCAGTCCCCACCGGGACAGGGGATGGGAATCCTACGAGCAGTACTTC
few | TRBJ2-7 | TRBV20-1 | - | CSARGRANRYEQYF | TGCAGTGCTAGGGGAAGGGCGAATCGATACGAGCAGTACTTC
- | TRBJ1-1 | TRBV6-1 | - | CASSRAAGMNTEAFF | TGTGCCAGCAGCCGGGCCGCGGGAATGAACACTGAAGCTTTCTTT
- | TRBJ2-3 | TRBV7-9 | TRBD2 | CASSISGILRTDTQYF | TGTGCCAGCAGCATTAGCGGGATCCTCCGCACAGATACGCAGTATTTT
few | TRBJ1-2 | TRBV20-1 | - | CSARDQGFGYTF | TGCAGTGCTAGAGATCAAGGTTTCGGCTACACCTTC
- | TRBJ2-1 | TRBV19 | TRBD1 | CASRLVPGQGNEQFF | TGTGCCAGTAGACTTGTTCCGGGACAGGGAAACGAGCAGTTCTTC
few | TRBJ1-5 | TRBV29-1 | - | CSVGVVPNQPQHF | TGCAGCGTTGGTGTAGTCCCCAATCAGCCCCAGCATTTT
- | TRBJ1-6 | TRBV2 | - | CASSPLGPASDSPLHF | TGTGCCAGCAGCCCCCTTGGACCGGCATCGGATTCACCCCTCCACTTT
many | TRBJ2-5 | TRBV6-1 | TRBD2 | CASSEGASGGAGETQYF | TGTGCCAGCAGTGAAGGGGCTAGCGGGGGGGCTGGGGAGACCCAGTACTTC